The 13 T cell receptor beta chains below come from one sample, sequenced in a study of cytomegalovirus exposure and HLA in healthy donors. It was with 60 Vbeta and 13 Jbeta primers that the PCR ran. Libraries were prepared by immunoSEQ multiplex PCR; TCRdb keeps only in-frame clonotypes and omits some of them. Of approximately 140,000 clones in the sample, more than 60% were seen once. Sequencing input: PBMCs. Receptors originate from a woman aged 18-35 years in good health and CMV-seronegative.

V usage is TRBV29-1 and J usage is TRBJ1-1; maybe TRBD1 (5 bases). The V gene lost 4 bases and the J gene lost 3 bases, with 30 bases spanning the gap. This CDR3 has 19 residues. CDR1 and CDR2 from the germline V gene are SQVTM and ANQGSEA. The CDR3 is CSVGGEAGEGLKWDTEAFF. DNA for the CDR3: TGCAGCGTTGGGGGTGAGGCGGGGGAAGGGTTGAAGTGGGACACTGAAGCTTTCTTT.

The genes are TRBV5-1 and TRBJ2-7, with D unclear. Trimming left V 4 bases short and J 6 bases short, with 20 bases between. This CDR3 comprises 15 residues. Per the germline V gene, CDR1 is SGHRS and CDR2 is YFSETQ. In DNA, the CDR3 is TGCGCCAGCAGCCACCCTGACCGCGGCTCTTCCGAGCAGTACTTC. Residues: CASSHPDRGSSEQYF.

The count of this clone is one. The chain combines TRBV6-1 with TRBJ1-1; D unclear. With 8 bases removed from V and 1 base from J, the gap between germline ends came to 11 bases. The V gene's germline CDR1 is MNHNS and CDR2 SASEGT. The CDR3 consists of 13 residues. In nucleotides, the CDR3 is TGTGCCAGCCGTGGTCAGGAGAACACTGAAGCTTTCTTT. Translating it yields CASRGQENTEAFF.

The chain links TRBV12-5 to TRBJ1-5, with D unclear. Per germline, CDR1 LGHNT and CDR2 FRNRAP. V dropped 1 base and J dropped 3 bases, with 7 bases sitting between them. This CDR3 region has 14 residues. The CDR3 region has the DNA TGTGCTAGTGGTTTGGGCAGGCCCAATCAGCCCCAGCATTTT. Its protein product is CASGLGRPNQPQHF.

This chain uses TRBV6-5 with TRBJ2-1; TRBD2 agrees at 11 bases. This CDR3 is built from 14 residues. With V trimmed by 4 bases and J by 12 bases, 8 bases remained unmatched. Germline values: CDR1 MNHEY, CDR2 SVGAGI. This CDR3 is CASSSLAGALGQFF. The CDR3 DNA is TGTGCCAGCAGTTCACTAGCGGGAGCTCTCGGGCAGTTCTTC.

The chain couples TRBV7-9 to TRBJ2-3; D is ambiguous. The V and J ends lost 7 bases and 5 bases respectively, with 7 bases between them. The CDR3 is made up of 11 amino acids. Germline V gene data show CDR1 as SEHNR and CDR2 as FQNEAQ (reference sequence). CDR3 sequence: CASTSGDTQYF. CDR3 nucleotide sequence: TGTGCCAGCACCTCGGGAGATACGCAGTATTTT.

The chain uses TRBV7-9 and TRBJ1-2, with TRBD1 identical over 11 bases. Germline CDR1 reads SEHNR; CDR2 reads FQNEAQ (reference sequence). The CDR3 spans 17 residues. V shed 4 bases, J shed 3 bases, and the junction held 10 bases outside the gene matches. The CDR3 DNA reads TGTGCCAGCAGCTCTCCCCGGGGGACAGGGGGGGACTATGGCTACACCTTC. It codes for CASSSPRGTGGDYGYTF.

The chain combines TRBV29-1 with TRBJ1-2; D possibly corresponds to TRBD1 (5 bases). The CDR3 contains 14 residues. CDR1 and CDR2 (germline): SQVTM, ANQGSEA. V shed 4 bases and J shed 3 bases, with 15 bases lying between them. The CDR3 is CSVGVGGTDYGYTF. Written as DNA, the CDR3 is TGCAGCGTTGGGGTAGGAGGGACCGACTATGGCTACACCTTC.

The chain recombines TRBV9 with TRBJ2-1; 7 bases are a match to TRBD1. Trimming at V came to 4 bases and at J to 2 bases, leaving 6 bases not matched to a gene. The germline V gene encodes CDR1 SGDLS and CDR2 YYNGEE. The CDR3 totals 15 residues. The CDR3 is CASSTWTGPYNEQFF. DNA for the CDR3: TGTGCCAGCAGCACCTGGACAGGTCCCTACAATGAGCAGTTCTTC.

The rearrangement uses TRBV9 and TRBJ2-5; TRBD2 matches 9 bases. From germline, CDR1 is SGDLS and CDR2 YYNGEE. With V trimmed by 2 bases and J by 10 bases, 18 bases remained unmatched. This CDR3 comprises 17 residues. The CDR3 DNA is TGTGCCAGCAGCGTGGGGGTTGCCCTAGCGGGATTCGGGGTCCAGTACTTC. Its translation: CASSVGVALAGFGVQYF. Combining the CDR3 with reference TRBV9 and TRBJ2-5 gives the whole variable domain DSGVTQTPKHLITATGQRVTLRCSPRSGDLSVYWYQQSLDQGLQFLIQYYNGEERAKGNILERFSAQQFPDLHSELNLSSLELGDSALYFCASSVGVALAGFGVQYFGPGTRLLVL.

This clone was counted once. In nucleotides, the CDR3 is TGTGCCAGCAGCTTGGGGACTAGACGGGTCCGGGAGCAGTACTTC. Protein product: CASSLGTRRVREQYF. The rearrangement joins TRBV5-4 to TRBJ2-7; 7 nucleotides line up with TRBD2. The V segment lost 0 bases and the J segment 7 bases; nucleotides outside the gene matches: 10. CDR3 size: 15 residues. Germline V gives CDR1 SGHNT, CDR2 YYREEE (reference sequence).

The chain joins TRBV5-1 to TRBJ2-1, with D maybe TRBD2 (5 bases). CDR1 SGHRS and CDR2 YFSETQ come from the germline V gene. V gave up 4 bases and J gave up 5 bases, with 10 bases separating them. This CDR3 region has 13 residues. CDR3 sequence (DNA): TGCGCCAGCAGCCCAGGACTTGACAATGAGCAGTTCTTC. This translates into CASSPGLDNEQFF.

This chain links TRBV18 with TRBJ2-5, with D perhaps matching TRBD1 (5 bases). This CDR3 comprises 16 residues. V lost 2 bases to trimming and J lost 10 bases, with 23 bases between them. The V gene's germline CDR1 is KGHSH and CDR2 LQKENI. DNA of the CDR3: TGTGCCAGCTCACCAGCCACGGGTGCCATCCCCAGGGACCAGTACTTC. Its protein is CASSPATGAIPRDQYF.